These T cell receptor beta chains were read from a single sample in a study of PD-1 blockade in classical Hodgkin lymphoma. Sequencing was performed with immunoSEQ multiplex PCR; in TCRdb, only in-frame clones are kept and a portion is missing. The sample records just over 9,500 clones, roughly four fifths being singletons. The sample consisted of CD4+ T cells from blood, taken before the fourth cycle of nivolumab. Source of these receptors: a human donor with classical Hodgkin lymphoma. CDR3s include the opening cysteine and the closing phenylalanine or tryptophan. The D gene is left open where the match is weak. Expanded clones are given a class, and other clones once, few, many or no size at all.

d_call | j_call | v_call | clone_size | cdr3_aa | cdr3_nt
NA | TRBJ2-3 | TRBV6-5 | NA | CASSYSVWGGTDTQYF | TGTGCCAGCAGTTACTCGGTGTGGGGGGGCACAGATACGCAGTATTTT
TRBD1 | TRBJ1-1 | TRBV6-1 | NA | CASTTLQGTDEAFF | TGTGCCAGTACTACCCTCCAGGGGACAGATGAAGCTTTCTTT
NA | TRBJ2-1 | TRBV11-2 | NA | CASSLMTGSYNEQFF | TGTGCCAGCAGCTTAATGACAGGCTCCTACAATGAGCAGTTCTTC
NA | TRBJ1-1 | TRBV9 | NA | CASSVAMTNTEAFF | TGTGCCAGCAGCGTAGCGATGACTAACACTGAAGCTTTCTTT
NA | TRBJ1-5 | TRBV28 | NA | CASSKNRARDQPQHF | TGTGCCAGCAGCAAAAACAGGGCCAGGGATCAGCCCCAGCATTTT
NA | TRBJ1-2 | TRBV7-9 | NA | CASSPQGYGYTF | TGTGCCAGCAGCCCCCAGGGGTACGGCTACACCTTC
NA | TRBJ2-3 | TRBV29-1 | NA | CSVEASGSSTDTQYF | TGCAGCGTTGAAGCTTCGGGTTCTTCCACAGATACGCAGTATTTT
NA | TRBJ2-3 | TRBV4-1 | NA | CASSQGGLGTDTQYF | TGCGCCAGCAGCCAAGGCGGACTGGGCACAGATACGCAGTATTTT
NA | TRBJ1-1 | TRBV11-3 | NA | CASSQKRGRAVWNTEAFF | TGTGCCAGCAGCCAAAAACGTGGCAGGGCGGTTTGGAACACTGAAGCTTTCTTT
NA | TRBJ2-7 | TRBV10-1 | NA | CASNTLGGHEQYF | TGCGCCAGCAATACCTTGGGGGGCCACGAGCAGTACTTC
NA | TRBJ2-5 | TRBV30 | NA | CAWTVGYRVRETQYF | TGTGCCTGGACCGTAGGGTACAGGGTGAGGGAGACCCAGTACTTC
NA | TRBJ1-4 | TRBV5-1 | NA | CASSLGAGSNEKLFF | TGCGCCAGCAGCTTGGGGGCAGGGTCTAATGAAAAACTGTTTTTT
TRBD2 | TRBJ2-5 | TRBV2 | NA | CASSTGLAGTIQETQYF | TGTGCCAGCAGTACGGGACTAGCGGGGACCATCCAAGAGACCCAGTACTTC
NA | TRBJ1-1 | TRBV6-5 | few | CAGERQPNTEAFF | TGTGCCGGCGAGAGGCAGCCGAACACTGAAGCTTTCTTT
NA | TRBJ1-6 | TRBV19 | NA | CASSSAGDRSPLHF | TGTGCCAGTAGTAGTGCAGGGGATCGTTCACCCCTCCACTTT
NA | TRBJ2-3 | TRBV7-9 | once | CASSPSRVGSAADTQYF | TGTGCCAGCAGCCCCTCGCGGGTCGGGAGCGCTGCAGATACGCAGTATTTT
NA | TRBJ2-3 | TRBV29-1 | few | CSGGIRGTDTQYF | TGCAGCGGGGGGATCCGCGGGACAGATACGCAGTATTTT
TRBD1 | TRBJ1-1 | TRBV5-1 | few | CASSSRQGRNTEAFF | TGCGCCAGCAGCTCAAGACAGGGGCGGAACACTGAAGCTTTCTTT
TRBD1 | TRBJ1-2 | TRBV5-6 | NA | CASSLWTGEINYGYTF | TGTGCCAGCAGCTTATGGACAGGGGAAATTAACTATGGCTACACCTTC
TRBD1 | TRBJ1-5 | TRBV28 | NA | CASSSGGTRGNQPQHF | TGTGCCAGCAGTTCAGGGGGGACTAGGGGCAATCAGCCCCAGCATTTT
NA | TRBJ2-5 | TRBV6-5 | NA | CASRASGFEETQYF | TGTGCCAGCAGGGCCTCCGGCTTCGAAGAGACCCAGTACTTC
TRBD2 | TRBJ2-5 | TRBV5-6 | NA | CASSLSQGSGRGETQYF | TGTGCCAGCAGCTTATCGCAGGGTAGCGGGCGGGGAGAGACCCAGTACTTC
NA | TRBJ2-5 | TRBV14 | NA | CASSRSRVGETQYF | TGTGCCAGCAGCCGGTCCAGGGTGGGAGAGACCCAGTACTTC
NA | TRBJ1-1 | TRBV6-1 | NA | CASSEYTEAFF | TGTGCCAGCAGTGAATACACTGAAGCTTTCTTT
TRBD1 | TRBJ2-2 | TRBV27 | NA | CASRWDREGHGELFF | TGTGCCAGCAGGTGGGACAGGGAAGGGCACGGGGAGCTGTTTTTT
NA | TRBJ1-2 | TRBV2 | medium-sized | CASSEWARPSPSTF | TGTGCCAGCAGTGAGTGGGCCCGCCCTTCTCCTAGCACCTTC
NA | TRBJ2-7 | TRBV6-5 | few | CASSYSIGGSYEQYF | TGTGCCAGCAGTTACTCGATAGGGGGAAGCTACGAGCAGTACTTC
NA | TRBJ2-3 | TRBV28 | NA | CASSQGGADTQYF | TGTGCCAGCAGTCAAGGGGGAGCAGATACGCAGTATTTT
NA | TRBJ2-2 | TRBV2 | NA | CASSARASRTTGELFF | TGTGCCAGCAGTGCTCGGGCCAGTCGGACTACCGGGGAGCTGTTTTTT
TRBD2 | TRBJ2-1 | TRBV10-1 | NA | CASSGLAGIYNEQFF | TGCGCCAGCAGTGGACTAGCGGGGATCTACAATGAGCAGTTCTTC
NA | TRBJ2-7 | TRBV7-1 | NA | CASSLDPVAEQYF | TGTGCCAGCAGCTTAGATCCGGTGGCGGAGCAGTACTTC
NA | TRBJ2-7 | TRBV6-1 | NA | CASSVLRDSRYEQYF | TGTGCCAGCAGTGTTCTCCGGGACTCTCGGTACGAGCAGTACTTC
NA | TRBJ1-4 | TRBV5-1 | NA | CASRRGIREVEKLFF | TGCGCCAGCCGACGTGGGATCAGGGAGGTTGAAAAACTGTTTTTT
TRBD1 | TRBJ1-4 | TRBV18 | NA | CASSPQTGFAEKLFF | TGTGCCAGCTCTCCCCAGACAGGGTTCGCTGAAAAACTGTTTTTT
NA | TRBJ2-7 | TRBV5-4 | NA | CASSLLGYEQYF | TGTGCCAGCAGCTTGCTGGGATACGAGCAGTACTTC
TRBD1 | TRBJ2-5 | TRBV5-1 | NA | CVSSPGTGVETQYF | TGCGTCAGCAGCCCGGGGACAGGGGTAGAGACCCAGTACTTC
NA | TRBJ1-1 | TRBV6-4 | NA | CASSDCTEAFF | TGTGCCAGCAGTGACTGCACTGAAGCTTTCTTT
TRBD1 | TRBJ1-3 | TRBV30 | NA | CAWGTESGNTIYF | TGTGCCTGGGGGACAGAAAGTGGAAACACCATATATTTT
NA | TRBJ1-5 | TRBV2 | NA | CASSEAAGAINQPQHF | TGTGCCAGCAGTGAAGCGGCAGGGGCAATCAATCAGCCCCAGCATTTT
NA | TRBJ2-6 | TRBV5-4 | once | CASSLGSSSGANVLTF | TGTGCCAGCAGCTTGGGCAGCAGCTCTGGGGCCAACGTCCTGACTTTC
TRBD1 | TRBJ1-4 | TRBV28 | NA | CASSSAGTGSEKLFF | TGTGCCAGCAGTTCAGCCGGGACAGGGAGCGAAAAACTGTTTTTT
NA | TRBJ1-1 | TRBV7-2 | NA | CASSLFIGAATEAFF | TGTGCCAGCAGCTTATTTATCGGGGCAGCGACTGAAGCTTTCTTT
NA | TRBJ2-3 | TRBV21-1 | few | CASSKTTASTDTQYF | TGTGCCAGCAGCAAGACAACAGCTAGCACAGATACGCAGTATTTT
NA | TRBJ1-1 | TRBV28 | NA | CASSLVKSEAFF | TGTGCCAGCAGTTTAGTCAAGTCAGAAGCTTTCTTT
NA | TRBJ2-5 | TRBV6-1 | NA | CASSSPRGRGETQYF | TGTGCCAGCAGTTCCCCCCGGGGGCGCGGAGAGACCCAGTACTTC
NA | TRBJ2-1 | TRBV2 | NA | CASTSTNYNEQFF | TGTGCCAGCACTTCGACGAATTACAATGAGCAGTTCTTC
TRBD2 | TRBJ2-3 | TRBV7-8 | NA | CASSFRTGTSGGSDTQYF | TGTGCCAGCAGCTTTAGAACCGGGACTAGCGGGGGTTCAGATACGCAGTATTTT
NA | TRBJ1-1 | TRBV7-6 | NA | CASSLNPRGDNTEAFF | TGTGCCAGCAGCTTAAACCCGAGGGGGGATAACACTGAAGCTTTCTTT
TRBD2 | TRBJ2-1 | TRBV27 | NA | CASSPLYSGGAHNEQFF | TGTGCCAGCAGTCCTCTTTATAGCGGGGGGGCCCACAATGAGCAGTTCTTC
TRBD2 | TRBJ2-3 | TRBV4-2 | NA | CASSPEGLAGVRDTQYF | TGTGCCAGCAGCCCCGAGGGACTAGCGGGGGTGAGGGATACGCAGTATTTT
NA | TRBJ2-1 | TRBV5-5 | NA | CASSSTGLSYNEQFF | TGTGCCAGCAGCTCCACAGGGCTCTCCTACAATGAGCAGTTCTTC
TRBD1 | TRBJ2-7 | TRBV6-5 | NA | CASRTGGPVYEQYF | TGTGCCAGCAGAACAGGGGGGCCAGTCTACGAGCAGTACTTC
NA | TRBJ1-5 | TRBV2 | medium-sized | CASSEDTQGNQPQHF | TGTGCCAGCAGTGAGGACACTCAAGGCAATCAGCCCCAGCATTTT
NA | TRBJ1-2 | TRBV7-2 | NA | CASSRGADPTDGYTF | TGTGCCAGCAGCAGAGGGGCCGACCCGACTGATGGCTACACCTTC
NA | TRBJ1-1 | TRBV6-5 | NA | CASSRMRNTEAFF | TGTGCCAGCAGTCGAATGCGAAACACTGAAGCTTTCTTT
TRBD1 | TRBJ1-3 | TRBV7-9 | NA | CASSETGGSGNTIYF | TGTGCCAGCAGCGAAACAGGGGGCTCTGGAAACACCATATATTTT
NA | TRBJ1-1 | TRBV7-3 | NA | CASSLTVGQGAFF | TGTGCCAGCAGCCTTACGGTGGGGCAGGGAGCTTTCTTT